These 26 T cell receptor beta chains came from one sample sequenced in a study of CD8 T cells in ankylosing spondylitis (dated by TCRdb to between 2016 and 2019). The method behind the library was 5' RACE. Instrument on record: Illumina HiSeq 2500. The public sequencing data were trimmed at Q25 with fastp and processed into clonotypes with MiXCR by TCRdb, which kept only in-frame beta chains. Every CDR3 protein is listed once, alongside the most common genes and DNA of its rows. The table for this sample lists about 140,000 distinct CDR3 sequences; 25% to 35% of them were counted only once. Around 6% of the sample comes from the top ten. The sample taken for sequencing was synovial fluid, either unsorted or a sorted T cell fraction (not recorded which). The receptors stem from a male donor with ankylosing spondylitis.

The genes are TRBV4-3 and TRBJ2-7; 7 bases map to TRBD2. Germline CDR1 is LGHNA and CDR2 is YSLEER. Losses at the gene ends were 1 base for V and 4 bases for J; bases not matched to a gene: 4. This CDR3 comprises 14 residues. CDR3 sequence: CASSQASSGYEQYF. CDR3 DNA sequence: TGCGCCAGCAGCCAAGCCTCTAGCGGTTACGAGCAGTACTTC.

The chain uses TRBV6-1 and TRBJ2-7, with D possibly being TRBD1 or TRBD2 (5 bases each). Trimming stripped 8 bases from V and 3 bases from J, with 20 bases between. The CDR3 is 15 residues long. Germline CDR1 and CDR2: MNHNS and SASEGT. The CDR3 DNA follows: TGTGCCAGCGTACCGGGACCTGGGATCTACTACGAGCAGTACTTC. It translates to CASVPGPGIYYEQYF.

CDR3 nucleotides: TGTGCCAGCAGCTTAGTTCAGGGAAGGTTTAATGAGCAGTTCTTC. This sequence encodes CASSLVQGRFNEQFF. The rearrangement uses TRBV7-9 and TRBJ2-1; D is possibly TRBD1 (5 bases). Germline lookup yields CDR1 SEHNR and CDR2 FQNEAQ (reference sequence). This CDR3 spans 15 amino acids. Trimming left V 1 base short and J 7 bases short, with 14 bases between.

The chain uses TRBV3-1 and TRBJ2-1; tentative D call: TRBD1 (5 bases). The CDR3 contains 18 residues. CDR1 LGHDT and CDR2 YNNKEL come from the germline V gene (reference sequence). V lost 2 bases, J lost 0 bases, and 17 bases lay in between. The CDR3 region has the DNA TGTGCCAGCAGCCAAAGCAGGGTGTCGGGCAGCTCCTACAATGAGCAGTTCTTC. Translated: CASSQSRVSGSSYNEQFF.

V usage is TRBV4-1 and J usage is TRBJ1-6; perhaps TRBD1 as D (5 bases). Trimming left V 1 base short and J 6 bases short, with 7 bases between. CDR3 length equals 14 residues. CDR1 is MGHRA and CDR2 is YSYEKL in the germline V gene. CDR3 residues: CASSQARVNSPLHF. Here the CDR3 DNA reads TGCGCCAGCAGCCAAGCCAGGGTTAATTCACCCCTCCACTTT.

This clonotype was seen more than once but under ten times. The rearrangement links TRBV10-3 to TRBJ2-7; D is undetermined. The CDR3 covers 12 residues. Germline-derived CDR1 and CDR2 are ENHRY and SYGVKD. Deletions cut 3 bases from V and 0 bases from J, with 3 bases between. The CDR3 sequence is CAISDSSYEQYF. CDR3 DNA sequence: TGTGCCATCAGTGACAGCTCCTACGAGCAGTACTTC.

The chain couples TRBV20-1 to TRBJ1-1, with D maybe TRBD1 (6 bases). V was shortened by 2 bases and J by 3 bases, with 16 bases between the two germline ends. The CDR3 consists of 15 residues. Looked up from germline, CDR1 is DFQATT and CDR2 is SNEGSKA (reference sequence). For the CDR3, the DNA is TGCAGTGCTAGAAGGGGGGCCACGGCACACACTGAAGCTTTCTTT. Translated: CSARRGATAHTEAFF.

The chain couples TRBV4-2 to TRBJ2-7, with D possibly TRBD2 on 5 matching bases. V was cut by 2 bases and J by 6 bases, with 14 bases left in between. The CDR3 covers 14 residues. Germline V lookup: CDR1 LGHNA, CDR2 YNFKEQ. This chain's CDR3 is CASSQQRGFGEQYF. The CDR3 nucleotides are TGTGCCAGCAGCCAACAACGGGGTTTCGGCGAGCAGTACTTC.

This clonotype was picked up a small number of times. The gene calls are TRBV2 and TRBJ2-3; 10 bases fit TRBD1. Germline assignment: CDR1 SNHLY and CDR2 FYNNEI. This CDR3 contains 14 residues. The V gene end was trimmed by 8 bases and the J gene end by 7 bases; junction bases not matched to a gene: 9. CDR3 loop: CASSGTGEFYTQYF. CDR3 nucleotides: TGTGCCAGCTCGGGGACAGGGGAGTTTTATACGCAGTATTTT.

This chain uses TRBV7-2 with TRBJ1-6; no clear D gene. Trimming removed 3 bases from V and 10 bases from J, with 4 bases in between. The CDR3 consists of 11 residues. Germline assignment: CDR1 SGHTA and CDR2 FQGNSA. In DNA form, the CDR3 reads TGTGCCAGCAGCTTCGGATCACCCCTCCACTTT. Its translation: CASSFGSPLHF.

CDR3 sequence reads: CASSPSGGSNEQFF. DNA of the CDR3: TGTGCCAGCAGCCCTTCGGGCGGGAGCAATGAGCAGTTCTTC. V gene TRBV11-2 combines with J gene TRBJ2-1; 7 nucleotides agree with TRBD2. Germline assignment: CDR1 SGHAT and CDR2 FQNNGV. V lost 5 bases to trimming and J lost 6 bases; unmatched junction nucleotides: 7. This CDR3 has 14 amino acids. The complete variable domain, with remaining parts taken from reference TRBV11-2 and TRBJ2-1, reads EAGVAQSPRYKIIEKRQSVAFWCNPISGHATLYWYQQILGQGPKLLIQFQNNGVVDDSQLPKDRFSAERLKGVDSTLKIQPAKLEDSAVYLCASSPSGGSNEQFFGPGTRLTVL.

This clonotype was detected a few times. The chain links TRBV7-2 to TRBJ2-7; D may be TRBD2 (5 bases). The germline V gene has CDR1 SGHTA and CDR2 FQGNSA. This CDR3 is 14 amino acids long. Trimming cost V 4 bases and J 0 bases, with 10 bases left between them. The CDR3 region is CASSSDSLSYEQYF. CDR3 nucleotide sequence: TGTGCCAGCAGCTCGGACTCACTCTCCTACGAGCAGTACTTC.

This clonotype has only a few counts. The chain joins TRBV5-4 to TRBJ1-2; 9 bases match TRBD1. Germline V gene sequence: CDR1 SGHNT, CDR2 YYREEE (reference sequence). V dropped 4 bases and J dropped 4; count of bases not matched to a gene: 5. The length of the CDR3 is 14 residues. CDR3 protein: CASSPDRGSYGYTF. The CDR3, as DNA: TGTGCCAGCAGCCCGGACAGGGGTAGCTATGGCTACACCTTC.

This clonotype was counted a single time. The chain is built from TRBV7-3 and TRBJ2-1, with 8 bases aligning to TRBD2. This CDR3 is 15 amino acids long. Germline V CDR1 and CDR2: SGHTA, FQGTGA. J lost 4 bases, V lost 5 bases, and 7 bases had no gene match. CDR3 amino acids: CASSQLSGEYNEQFF. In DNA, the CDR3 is TGTGCCAGCAGCCAGCTTAGCGGGGAGTACAATGAGCAGTTCTTC.

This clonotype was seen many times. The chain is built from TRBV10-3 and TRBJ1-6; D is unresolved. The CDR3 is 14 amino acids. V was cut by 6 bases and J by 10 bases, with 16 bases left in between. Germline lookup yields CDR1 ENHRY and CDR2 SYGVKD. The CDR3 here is CAIRADTRGSPLHF. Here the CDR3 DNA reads TGTGCCATCAGGGCTGACACTCGGGGATCACCCCTCCACTTT.

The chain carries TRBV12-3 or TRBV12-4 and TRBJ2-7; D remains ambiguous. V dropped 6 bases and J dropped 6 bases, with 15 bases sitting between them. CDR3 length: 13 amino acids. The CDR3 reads CASSNNLGFEQYF. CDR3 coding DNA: TGTGCCAGCAGCAATAACCTGGGGTTCGAGCAGTACTTC.

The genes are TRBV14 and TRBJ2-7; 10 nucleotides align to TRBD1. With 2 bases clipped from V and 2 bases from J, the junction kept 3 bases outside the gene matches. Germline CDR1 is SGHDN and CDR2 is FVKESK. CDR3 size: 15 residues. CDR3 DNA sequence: TGTGCCAGCAGCCAACCCGGGACAGGGGCCTACGAGCAGTACTTC. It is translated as CASSQPGTGAYEQYF.

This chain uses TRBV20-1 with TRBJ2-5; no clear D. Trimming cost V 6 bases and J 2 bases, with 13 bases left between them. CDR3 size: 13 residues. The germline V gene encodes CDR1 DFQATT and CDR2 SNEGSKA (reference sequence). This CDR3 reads CSATPLLQETQYF. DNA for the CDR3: TGCAGTGCAACTCCTCTACTACAAGAGACCCAGTACTTC.

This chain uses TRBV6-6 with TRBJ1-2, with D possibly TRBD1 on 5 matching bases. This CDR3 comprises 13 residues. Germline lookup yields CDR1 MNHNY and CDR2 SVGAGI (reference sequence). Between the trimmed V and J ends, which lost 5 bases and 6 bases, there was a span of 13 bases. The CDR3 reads CASSGGDPHGYTF. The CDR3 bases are TGTGCCAGCAGTGGGGGGGATCCACATGGCTACACCTTC.

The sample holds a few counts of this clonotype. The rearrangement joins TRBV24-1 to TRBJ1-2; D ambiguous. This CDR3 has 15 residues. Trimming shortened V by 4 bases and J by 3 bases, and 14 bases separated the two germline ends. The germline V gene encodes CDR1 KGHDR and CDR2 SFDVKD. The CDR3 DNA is TGTGCCACCAGTGACCTCTCGTACCGGGACTATGGCTACACCTTC. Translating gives CATSDLSYRDYGYTF.

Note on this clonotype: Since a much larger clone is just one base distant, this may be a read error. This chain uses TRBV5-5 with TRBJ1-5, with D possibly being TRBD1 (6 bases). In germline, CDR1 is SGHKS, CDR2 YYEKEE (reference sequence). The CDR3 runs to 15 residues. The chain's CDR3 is CASGLSGANNQPQHF. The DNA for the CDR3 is TGTGCCAGCGGCTTGTCAGGGGCCAACAATCAGCCCCAGCATTTT.

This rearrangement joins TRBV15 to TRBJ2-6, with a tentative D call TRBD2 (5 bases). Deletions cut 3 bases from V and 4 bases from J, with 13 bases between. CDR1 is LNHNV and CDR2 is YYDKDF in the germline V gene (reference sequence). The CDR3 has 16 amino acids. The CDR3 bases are TGTGCCACCAGCAGGGATGGGAGAGGGGGGGCCAACGTCCTGACTTTC. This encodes CATSRDGRGGANVLTF.

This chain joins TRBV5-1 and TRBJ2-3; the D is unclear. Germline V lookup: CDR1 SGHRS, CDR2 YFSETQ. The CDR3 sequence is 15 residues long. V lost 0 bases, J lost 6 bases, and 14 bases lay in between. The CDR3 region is CASSLEVERADTQYF. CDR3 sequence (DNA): TGCGCCAGCAGCTTGGAGGTGGAAAGGGCGGATACGCAGTATTTT.

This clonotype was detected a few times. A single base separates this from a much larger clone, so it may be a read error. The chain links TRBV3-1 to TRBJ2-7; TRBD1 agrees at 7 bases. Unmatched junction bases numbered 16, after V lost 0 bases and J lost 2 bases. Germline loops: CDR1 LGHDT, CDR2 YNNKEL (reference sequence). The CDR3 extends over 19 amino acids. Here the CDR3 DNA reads TGTGCCAGCAGCCAAGATATCCCCTGGACAGGCTTCGTTACCTACGAGCAGTACTTC. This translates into CASSQDIPWTGFVTYEQYF.

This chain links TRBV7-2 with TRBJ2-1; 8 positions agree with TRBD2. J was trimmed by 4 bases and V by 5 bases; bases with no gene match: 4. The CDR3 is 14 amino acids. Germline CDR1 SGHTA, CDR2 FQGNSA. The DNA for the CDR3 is TGTGCCAGCAGCCGCGGGGGGAATTACAATGAGCAGTTCTTC. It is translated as CASSRGGNYNEQFF. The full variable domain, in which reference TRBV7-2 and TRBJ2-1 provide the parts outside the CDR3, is GAGVSQSPSNKVTEKGKDVELRCDPISGHTALYWYRQSLGQGLEFLIYFQGNSAPDKSGLPSDRFSAERTGGSVSTLTIQRTQQEDSAVYLCASSRGGNYNEQFFGPGTRLTVL.

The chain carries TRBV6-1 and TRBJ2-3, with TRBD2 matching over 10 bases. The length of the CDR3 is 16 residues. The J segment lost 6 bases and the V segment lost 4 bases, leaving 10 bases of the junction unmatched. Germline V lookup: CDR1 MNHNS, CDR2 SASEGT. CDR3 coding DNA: TGTGCCAGCAGTGCTCTAGCGGGGGCCCTTCGGGATACGCAGTATTTT. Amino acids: CASSALAGALRDTQYF.